These T cell receptor beta chains were read from a single sample in a study of blood T cell repertoires in COVID-19. Sequencing was performed with immunoSEQ multiplex PCR; in TCRdb, only in-frame clones are kept and a portion is missing. Of under 85,000 clones in the sample, around 80% are singletons; the top ten hold 5.3%. The sample taken for sequencing was peripheral blood. All receptors come from a man aged 45-60 years with active COVID-19. Each CDR3 is given without its conserved first and last residue. Each record gives: clone size, V gene, D gene, CDR3 protein. The D gene is left open where the match is weak. Expanded clones get a size class; other rows say once, few or many, or leave the size out.

- TRBV20-1 TRBD2 SASRAGVSEQY
- TRBV12-5 TRBD2 ASGVGLAEETQY
- TRBV7-2 TRBD1 ASSWDRSSYEQY
- TRBV20-1 - SASPGRDSYEQY
- TRBV18 TRBD1 ASSNDRDRIGSPLH
few TRBV6-5 TRBD1 ASRNGQGDTGELF
- TRBV28 TRBD2 ASSLRSLAGGPSHEQY
- TRBV6-5 - ASTWARRDEQY
- TRBV18 - ASSPNRRSTDTQY
- TRBV28 TRBD1 ASSFPQGAAF
once TRBV18 - ASSPGTTDYEQY
few TRBV29-1 TRBD1 SILGDSSNTEAF
once TRBV5-6 TRBD1 ASTEGQVPSYEQY
- TRBV4-2 TRBD2 ASSQVVSGGAIGELF
- TRBV6-5 TRBD1 ASHSTGFPSGELF
- TRBV5-1 TRBD2 ASSTGLAGRAVVYEQY
- TRBV7-3 TRBD2 ASSYGGADEQF
- TRBV2 TRBD2 ASSELAGGRADTQY
- TRBV20-1 TRBD2 SASPSGYEQY
once TRBV24-1 TRBD1 ATSDADRGSNQPQH
once TRBV7-9 - ASSSRVSPLH
- TRBV5-4 TRBD2 ASRRTSGGTDTQY
- TRBV5-4 - ASSRTATDTQY
- TRBV6-5 TRBD1 ASIRQGAEEQY